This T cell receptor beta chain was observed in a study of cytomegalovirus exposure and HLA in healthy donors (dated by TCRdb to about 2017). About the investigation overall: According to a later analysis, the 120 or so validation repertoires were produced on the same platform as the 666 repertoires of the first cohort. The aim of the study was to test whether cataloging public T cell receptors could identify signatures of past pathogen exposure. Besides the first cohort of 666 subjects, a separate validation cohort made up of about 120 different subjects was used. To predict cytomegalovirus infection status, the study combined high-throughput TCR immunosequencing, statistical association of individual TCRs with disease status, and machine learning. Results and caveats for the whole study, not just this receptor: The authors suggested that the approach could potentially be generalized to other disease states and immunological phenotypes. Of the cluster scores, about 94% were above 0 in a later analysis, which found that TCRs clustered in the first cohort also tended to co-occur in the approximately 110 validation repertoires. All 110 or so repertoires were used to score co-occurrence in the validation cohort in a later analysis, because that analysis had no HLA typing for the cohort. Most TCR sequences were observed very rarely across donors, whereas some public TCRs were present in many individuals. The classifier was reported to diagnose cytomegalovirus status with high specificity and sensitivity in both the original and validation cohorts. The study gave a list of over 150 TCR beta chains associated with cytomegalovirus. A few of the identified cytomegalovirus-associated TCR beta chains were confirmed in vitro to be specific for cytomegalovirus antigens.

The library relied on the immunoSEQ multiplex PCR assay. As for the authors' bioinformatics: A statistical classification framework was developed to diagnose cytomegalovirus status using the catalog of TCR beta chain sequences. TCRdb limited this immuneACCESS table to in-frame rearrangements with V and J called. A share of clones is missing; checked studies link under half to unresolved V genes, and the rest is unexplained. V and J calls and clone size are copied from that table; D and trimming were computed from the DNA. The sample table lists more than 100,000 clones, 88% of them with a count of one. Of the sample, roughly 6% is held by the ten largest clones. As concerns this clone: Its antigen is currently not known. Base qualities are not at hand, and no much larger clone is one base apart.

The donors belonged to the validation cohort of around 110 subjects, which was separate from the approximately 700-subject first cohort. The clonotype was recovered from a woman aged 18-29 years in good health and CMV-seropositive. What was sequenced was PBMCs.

This receptor has the CDR3 CASSSLPRTGNTGELFF. The base sequence is TGTGCCAGCTCATCTCTCCCCCGGACAGGGAACACCGGGGAGCTGTTTTTT. Recombination joined TRBV18 with TRBJ2-2; TRBD1 lines up with 7 middle nucleotides. CDR1 and CDR2, looked up from the germline V gene, are KGHSH and LQKENI. The junction shows trimming of 5 bases on V and 1 base on J, and the gene matches do not reach 10 bases of it. The CDR3 has 17 amino acids, counting the end cysteine and phenylalanine. Only the CDR3 DNA is retained, 51 bases long and in frame from the first base.